A selection of T cell receptor beta chains follows, all from one sample in a study of CD8 T cells in Susac syndrome. TCRdb analysed the immunoSEQ multiplex PCR reads with MiXCR anew, one entry per CDR3 protein. The data hold some 150,000 distinct CDR3 sequences, with roughly 94% observed a single time. The sample was CD4+ T cells from PBMCs. These receptors came from a human donor in good health. Both conserved end residues are part of each CDR3. A D gene is named only where the DNA matches it firmly.

j_call: TRBJ2-3; d_call: TRBD2; v_call: TRBV4-1; cdr3_nt: TGCGCCAGCAGCCCACAGAGACTAGCGGGTCTCAGCACAGATACGCAGTATTTT; cdr3_aa: CASSPQRLAGLSTDTQYF
j_call: TRBJ1-5; d_call: -; v_call: TRBV7-9; cdr3_nt: TGTGCCAGCAGCAACAGTAAGGCTCAGGGGAATAGCAATCAGCCCCAGCATTTT; cdr3_aa: CASSNSKAQGNSNQPQHF
j_call: TRBJ2-2; d_call: -; v_call: TRBV14; cdr3_nt: TGTGCCAGCAGCCAAGTAAGAGGACAGACCGGGGAGCTGTTTTTT; cdr3_aa: CASSQVRGQTGELFF
j_call: TRBJ1-2; d_call: -; v_call: TRBV7-2; cdr3_nt: TGTGCCAGCAGCTCCCGACCTACCCATAGGGACTATGGCTACACCTTC; cdr3_aa: CASSSRPTHRDYGYTF
j_call: TRBJ2-3; d_call: TRBD1; v_call: TRBV6-1; cdr3_nt: TGTGCCAGCACCCTCGGGACAGGGACAGATACGCAGTATTTT; cdr3_aa: CASTLGTGTDTQYF
j_call: TRBJ2-7; d_call: TRBD2; v_call: TRBV18; cdr3_nt: TGTGCCAGCTCACCAGGGACTAGCGGGATTATCTACGAGCAGTACTTC; cdr3_aa: CASSPGTSGIIYEQYF
j_call: TRBJ2-5; d_call: -; v_call: TRBV29-1; cdr3_nt: TGCAGCTTCGTTGGGGGGGCTAACGCAGAGACCCAGTACTTC; cdr3_aa: CSFVGGANAETQYF
j_call: TRBJ2-1; d_call: TRBD2; v_call: TRBV19; cdr3_nt: TGTGCCAGTAACCTCGGGACTAGCCGATCCAATGAGCAGTTCTTC; cdr3_aa: CASNLGTSRSNEQFF
j_call: TRBJ1-4; d_call: -; v_call: TRBV18; cdr3_nt: TGTGCCAGCTCACCACAGGGAGCAACTAATGAAAAACTGTTTTTT; cdr3_aa: CASSPQGATNEKLFF
j_call: TRBJ1-5; d_call: TRBD1; v_call: TRBV7-2; cdr3_nt: TGTGCCAGCAGCTTGGACAGGGGGCACGTTCAGCCCCAGCATTTT; cdr3_aa: CASSLDRGHVQPQHF